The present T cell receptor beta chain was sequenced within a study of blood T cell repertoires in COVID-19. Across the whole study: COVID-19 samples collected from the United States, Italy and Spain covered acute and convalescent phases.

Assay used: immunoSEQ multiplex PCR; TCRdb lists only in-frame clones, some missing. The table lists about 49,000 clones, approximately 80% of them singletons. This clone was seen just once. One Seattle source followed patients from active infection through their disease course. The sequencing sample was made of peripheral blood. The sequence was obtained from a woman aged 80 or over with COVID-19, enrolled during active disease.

In DNA, the CDR3 is TGTGCCAGCAGCCCCCGGGCCTTCCGGGATACTGGGGCCAACGTCCTGACTTTC. Translating gives CASSPRAFRDTGANVLTF. This chain links TRBV3-1 (or the pseudogene TRBV3-2) with TRBJ2-6; D is possibly TRBD2 (5 bases). The CDR3 is 18 amino acids. Trimming pared 4 bases from V and 2 bases from J, leaving 18 bases between. Germline loops: CDR1 LGHDT, CDR2 YNNKEL (reference sequence).